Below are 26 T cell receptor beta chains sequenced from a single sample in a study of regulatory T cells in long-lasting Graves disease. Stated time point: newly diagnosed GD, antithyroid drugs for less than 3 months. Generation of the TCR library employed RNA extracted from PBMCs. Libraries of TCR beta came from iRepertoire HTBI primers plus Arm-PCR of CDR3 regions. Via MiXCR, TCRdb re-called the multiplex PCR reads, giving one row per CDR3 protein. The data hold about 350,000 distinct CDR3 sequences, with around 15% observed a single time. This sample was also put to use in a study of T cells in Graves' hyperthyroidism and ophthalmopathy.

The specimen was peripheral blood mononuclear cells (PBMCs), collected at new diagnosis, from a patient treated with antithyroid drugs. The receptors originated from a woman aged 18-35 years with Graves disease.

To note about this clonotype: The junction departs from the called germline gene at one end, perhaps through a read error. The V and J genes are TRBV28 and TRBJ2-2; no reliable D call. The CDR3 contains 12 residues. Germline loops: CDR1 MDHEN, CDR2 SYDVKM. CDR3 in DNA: TGTGCCGGCAGCATTGGAACCGGGGAGCTGTTTTTT. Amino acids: CAGSIGTGELFF. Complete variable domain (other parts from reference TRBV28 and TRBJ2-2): DVKVTQSSRYLVKRTGEKVFLECVQDMDHENMFWYRQDPGLGLRLIYFSYDVKMKEKGDIPEGYSVSREKKERFSLILESASTNQTSMYLCAGSIGTGELFFGEGSRLTVL.

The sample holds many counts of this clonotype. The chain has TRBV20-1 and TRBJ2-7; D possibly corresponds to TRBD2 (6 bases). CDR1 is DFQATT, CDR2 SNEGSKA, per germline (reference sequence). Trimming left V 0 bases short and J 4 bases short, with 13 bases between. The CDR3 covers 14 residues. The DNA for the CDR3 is TGCAGTGCTAGAGAGGAGGGGACGGCTTACGAGCAGTACTTC. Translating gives CSAREEGTAYEQYF.

Written as DNA, the CDR3 is TGTGCCAGCAGTCCCCACCAGATTACTAACTATGGCTACACCTTC. Translating it yields CASSPHQITNYGYTF. The V call is TRBV12-3 or TRBV12-4, the J call TRBJ1-2; D is uncertain. The length of the CDR3 is 15 residues. V gave up 5 bases and J gave up 0 bases, with 13 bases separating them.

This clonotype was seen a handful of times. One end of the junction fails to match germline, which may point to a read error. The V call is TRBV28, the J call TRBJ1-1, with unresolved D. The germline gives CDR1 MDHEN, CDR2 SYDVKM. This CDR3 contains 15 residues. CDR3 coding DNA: TGTACCAGCAGTCCTCGCCGGGTTCGGAACACTGAAGCTTTCTTT. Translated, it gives CTSSPRRVRNTEAFF.

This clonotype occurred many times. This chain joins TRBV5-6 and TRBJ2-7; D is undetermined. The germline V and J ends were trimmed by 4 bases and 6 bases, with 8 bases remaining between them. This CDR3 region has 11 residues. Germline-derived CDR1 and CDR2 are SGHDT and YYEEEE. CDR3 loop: CASSQPGEQYF. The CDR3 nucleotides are TGTGCCAGCAGCCAACCCGGCGAGCAGTACTTC.

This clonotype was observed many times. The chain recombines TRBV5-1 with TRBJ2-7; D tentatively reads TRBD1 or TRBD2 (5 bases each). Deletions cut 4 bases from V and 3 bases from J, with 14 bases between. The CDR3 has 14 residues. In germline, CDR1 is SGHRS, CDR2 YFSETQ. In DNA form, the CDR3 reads TGCGCCAGCAGCCTCCTCGGGACCATCTACGAGCAGTACTTC. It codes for CASSLLGTIYEQYF.

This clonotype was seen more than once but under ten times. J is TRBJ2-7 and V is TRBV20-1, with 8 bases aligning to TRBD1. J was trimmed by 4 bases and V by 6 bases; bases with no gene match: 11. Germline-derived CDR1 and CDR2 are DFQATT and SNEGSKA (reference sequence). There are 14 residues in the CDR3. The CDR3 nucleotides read TGCAGTGCCAAAAAGACAGGGGCTGGGTACGAGCAGTACTTC. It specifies CSAKKTGAGYEQYF.

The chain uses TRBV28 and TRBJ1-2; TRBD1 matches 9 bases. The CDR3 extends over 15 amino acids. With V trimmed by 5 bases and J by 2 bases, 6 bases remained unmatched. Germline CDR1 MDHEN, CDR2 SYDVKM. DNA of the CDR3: TGTGCCAGCAGTCGCTACGGGACAGGGAACTATGGCTACACCTTC. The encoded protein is CASSRYGTGNYGYTF.

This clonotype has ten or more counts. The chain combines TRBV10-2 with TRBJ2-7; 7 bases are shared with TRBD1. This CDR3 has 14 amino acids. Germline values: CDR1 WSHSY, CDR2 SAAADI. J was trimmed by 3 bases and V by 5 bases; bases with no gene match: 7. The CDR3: CASSRQGVGYEQYF. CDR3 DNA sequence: TGCGCCAGCAGTAGACAGGGTGTTGGCTACGAGCAGTACTTC.

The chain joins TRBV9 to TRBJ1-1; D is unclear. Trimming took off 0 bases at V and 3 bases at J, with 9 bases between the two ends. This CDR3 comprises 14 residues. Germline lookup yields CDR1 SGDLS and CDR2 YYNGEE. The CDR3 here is CASSVDPGDTEAFF. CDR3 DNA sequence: TGTGCCAGCAGCGTAGATCCCGGGGACACTGAAGCTTTCTTT.

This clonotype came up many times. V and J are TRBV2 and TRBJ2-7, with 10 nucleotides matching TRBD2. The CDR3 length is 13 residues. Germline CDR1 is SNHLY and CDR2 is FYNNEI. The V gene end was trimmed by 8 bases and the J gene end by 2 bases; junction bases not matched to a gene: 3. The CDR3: CASALAGPYEQYF. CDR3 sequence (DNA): TGTGCCAGCGCACTAGCGGGGCCCTACGAGCAGTACTTC.

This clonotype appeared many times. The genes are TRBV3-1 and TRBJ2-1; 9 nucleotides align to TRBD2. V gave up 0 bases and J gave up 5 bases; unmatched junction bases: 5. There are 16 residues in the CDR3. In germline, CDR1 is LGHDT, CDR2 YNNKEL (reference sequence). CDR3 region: CASSQDLLAGNNEQFF. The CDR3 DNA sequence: TGTGCCAGCAGCCAAGATCTACTAGCGGGCAACAATGAGCAGTTCTTC.

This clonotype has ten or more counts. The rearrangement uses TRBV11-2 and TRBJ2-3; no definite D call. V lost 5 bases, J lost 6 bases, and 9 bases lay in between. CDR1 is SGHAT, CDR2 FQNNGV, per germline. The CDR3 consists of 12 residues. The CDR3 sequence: CASSDGSDTQYF. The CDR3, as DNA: TGTGCCAGCAGCGACGGATCCGATACGCAGTATTTT.

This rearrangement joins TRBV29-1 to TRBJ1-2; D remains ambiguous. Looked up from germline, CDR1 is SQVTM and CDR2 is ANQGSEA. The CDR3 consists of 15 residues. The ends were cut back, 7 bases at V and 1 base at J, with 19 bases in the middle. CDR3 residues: CSAVADQEYNYGYTF. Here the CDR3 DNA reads TGCAGCGCGGTAGCGGATCAAGAATATAACTATGGCTACACCTTC.

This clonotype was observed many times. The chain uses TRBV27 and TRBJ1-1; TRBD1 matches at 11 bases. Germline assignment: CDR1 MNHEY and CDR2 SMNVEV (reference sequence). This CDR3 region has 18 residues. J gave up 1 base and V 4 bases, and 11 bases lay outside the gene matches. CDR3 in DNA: TGTGCCAGCAGTTCCTTGACCGGGACAGGGGGTTGGAACACTGAAGCTTTCTTT. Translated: CASSSLTGTGGWNTEAFF.

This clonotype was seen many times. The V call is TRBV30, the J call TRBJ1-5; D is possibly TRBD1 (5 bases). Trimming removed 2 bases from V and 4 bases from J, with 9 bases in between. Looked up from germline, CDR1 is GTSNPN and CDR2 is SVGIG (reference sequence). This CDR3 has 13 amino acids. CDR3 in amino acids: CAWSLWGNQPQHF. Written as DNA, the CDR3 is TGTGCCTGGAGTTTATGGGGGAATCAGCCCCAGCATTTT.

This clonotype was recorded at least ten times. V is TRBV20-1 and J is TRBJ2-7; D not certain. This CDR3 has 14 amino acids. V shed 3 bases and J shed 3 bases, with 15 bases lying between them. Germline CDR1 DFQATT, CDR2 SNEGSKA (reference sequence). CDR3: CSASQGLGNYEQYF. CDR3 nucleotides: TGCAGTGCTAGTCAAGGATTGGGAAACTACGAGCAGTACTTC.

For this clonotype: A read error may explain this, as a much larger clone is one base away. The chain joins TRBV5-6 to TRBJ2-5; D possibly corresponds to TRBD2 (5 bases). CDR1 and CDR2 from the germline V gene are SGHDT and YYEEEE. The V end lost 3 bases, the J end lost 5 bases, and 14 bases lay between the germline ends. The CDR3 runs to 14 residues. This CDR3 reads CASSSLAPGETQYF. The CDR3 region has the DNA TGTGCCAGCAGCTCTCTGGCGCCGGGGGAGACCCAGTACTTC.

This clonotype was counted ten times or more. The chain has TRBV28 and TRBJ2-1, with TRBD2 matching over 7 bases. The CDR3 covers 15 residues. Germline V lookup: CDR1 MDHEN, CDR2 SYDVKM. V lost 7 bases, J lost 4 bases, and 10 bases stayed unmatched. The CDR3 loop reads CASTFPEAGYNEQFF. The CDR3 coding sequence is TGTGCCAGCACTTTCCCTGAAGCGGGATACAATGAGCAGTTCTTC.

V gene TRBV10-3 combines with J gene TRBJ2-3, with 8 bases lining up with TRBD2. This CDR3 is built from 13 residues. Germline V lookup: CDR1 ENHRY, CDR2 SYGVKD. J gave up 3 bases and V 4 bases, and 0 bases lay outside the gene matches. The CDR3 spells CAISAGGTDTQYF. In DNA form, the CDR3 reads TGTGCCATCAGTGCGGGGGGGACAGATACGCAGTATTTT.

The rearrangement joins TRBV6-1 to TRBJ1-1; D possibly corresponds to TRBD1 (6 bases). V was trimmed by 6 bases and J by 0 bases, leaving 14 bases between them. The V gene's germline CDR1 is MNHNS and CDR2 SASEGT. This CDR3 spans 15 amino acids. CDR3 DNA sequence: TGTGCCAGCAGCCTGAAGGGACAAATGAACACTGAAGCTTTCTTT. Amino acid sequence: CASSLKGQMNTEAFF.

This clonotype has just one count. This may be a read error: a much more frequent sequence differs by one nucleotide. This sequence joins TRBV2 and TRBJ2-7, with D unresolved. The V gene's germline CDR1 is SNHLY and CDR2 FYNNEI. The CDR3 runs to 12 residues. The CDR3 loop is CASSEFTYGQYF. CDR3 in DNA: TGTGCCAGCAGTGAATTTACCTACGGGCAGTACTTC.

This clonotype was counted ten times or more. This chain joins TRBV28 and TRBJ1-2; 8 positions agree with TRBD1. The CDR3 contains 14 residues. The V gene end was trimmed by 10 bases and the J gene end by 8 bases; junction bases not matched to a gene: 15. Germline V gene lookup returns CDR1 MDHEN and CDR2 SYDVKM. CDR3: CATYTGQDLWGYTF. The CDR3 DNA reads TGTGCCACTTATACGGGACAGGATTTGTGGGGCTACACCTTC.

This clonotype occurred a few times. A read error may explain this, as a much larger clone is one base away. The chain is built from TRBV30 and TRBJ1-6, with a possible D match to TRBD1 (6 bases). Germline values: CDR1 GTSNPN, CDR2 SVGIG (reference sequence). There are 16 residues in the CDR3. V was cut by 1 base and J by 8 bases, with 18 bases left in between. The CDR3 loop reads CAWSGPTGLNHSPLHF. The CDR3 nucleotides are TGTGCCTGGAGTGGACCGACAGGCCTGAACCATTCACCCCTCCACTTT. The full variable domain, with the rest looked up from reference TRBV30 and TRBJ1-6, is SQTIHQWPATLVQPVGSPLSLECTVEGTSNPNLYWYRQAAGRGLQLLFYSVGIGQISSEVPQNLSASRPQDRQFILSSKKLLLSDSGFYLCAWSGPTGLNHSPLHFGNGTRLTVT.

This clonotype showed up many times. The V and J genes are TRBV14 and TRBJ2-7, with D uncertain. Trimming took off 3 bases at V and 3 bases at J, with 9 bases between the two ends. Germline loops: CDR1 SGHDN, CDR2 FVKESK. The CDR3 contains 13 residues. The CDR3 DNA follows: TGTGCCAGCAGCCACTACACCTACTACGAGCAGTACTTC. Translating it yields CASSHYTYYEQYF.

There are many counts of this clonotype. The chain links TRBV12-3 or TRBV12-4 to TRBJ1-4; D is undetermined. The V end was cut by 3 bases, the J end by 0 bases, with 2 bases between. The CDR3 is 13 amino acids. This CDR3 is CASSFATNEKLFF. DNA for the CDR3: TGTGCCAGCAGTTTTGCAACTAATGAAAAACTGTTTTTT.